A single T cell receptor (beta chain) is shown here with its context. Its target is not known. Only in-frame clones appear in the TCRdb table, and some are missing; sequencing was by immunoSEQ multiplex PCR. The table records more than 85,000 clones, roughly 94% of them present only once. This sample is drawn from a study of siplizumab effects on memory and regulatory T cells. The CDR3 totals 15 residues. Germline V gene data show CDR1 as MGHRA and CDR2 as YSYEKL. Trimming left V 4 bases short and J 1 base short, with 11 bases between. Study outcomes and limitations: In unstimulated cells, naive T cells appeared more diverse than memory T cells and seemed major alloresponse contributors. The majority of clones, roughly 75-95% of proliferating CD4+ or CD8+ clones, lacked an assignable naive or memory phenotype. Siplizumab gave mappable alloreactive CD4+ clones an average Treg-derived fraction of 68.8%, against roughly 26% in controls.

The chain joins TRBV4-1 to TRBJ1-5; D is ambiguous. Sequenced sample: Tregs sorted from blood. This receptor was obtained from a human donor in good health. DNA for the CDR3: TGCGCCAGCAGCCCCCCCCCTTGGAGCAATCAGCCCCAGCATTTT. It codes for CASSPPPWSNQPQHF.